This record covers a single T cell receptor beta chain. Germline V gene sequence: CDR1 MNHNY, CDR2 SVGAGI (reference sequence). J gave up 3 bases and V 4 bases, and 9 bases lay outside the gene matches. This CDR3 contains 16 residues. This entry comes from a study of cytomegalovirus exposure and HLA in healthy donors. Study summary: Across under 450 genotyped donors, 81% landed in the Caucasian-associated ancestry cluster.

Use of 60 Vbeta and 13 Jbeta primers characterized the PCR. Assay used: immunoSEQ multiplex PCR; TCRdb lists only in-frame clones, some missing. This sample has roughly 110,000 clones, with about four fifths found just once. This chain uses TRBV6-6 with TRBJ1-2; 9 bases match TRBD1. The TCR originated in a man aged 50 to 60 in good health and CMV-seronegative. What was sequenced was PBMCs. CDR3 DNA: TGTGCCAGCAGTTTGCCCAGGGACAGGGTGGACTATGGCTACACCTTC. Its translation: CASSLPRDRVDYGYTF.